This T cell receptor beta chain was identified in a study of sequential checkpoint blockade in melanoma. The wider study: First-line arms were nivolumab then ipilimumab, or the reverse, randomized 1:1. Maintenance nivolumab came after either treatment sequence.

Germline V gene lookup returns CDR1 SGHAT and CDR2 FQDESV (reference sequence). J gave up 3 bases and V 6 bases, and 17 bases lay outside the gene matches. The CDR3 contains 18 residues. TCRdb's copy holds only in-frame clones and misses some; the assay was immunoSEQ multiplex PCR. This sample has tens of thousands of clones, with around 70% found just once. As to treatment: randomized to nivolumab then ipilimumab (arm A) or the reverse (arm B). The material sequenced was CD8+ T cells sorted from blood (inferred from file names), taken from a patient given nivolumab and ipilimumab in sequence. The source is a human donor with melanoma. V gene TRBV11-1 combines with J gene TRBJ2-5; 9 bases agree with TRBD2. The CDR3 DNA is TGTGCCAGCAGGGACGGAAACACCATAGCGGGGGAGGAAGAGACCCAGTACTTC. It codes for CASRDGNTIAGEEETQYF.